The 20 T cell receptor beta chains listed next were all sequenced from one sample in a study of T cells in women clearing cervical HPV infection. Generated by immunoSEQ multiplex PCR, the TCRdb table keeps only in-frame clones and is missing some. Its clone listing holds about 41,000 clones. The sample was blood buffy coat. The receptors were gathered from a woman aged 18 to 69 with a cervical HPV16 infection that either progressed to CIN3+ or cleared (not recorded which).

Points on this clone: The read ends 3 residues shy of where the CDR3 ends; the end is completed using the germline J gene. The chain joins TRBV9 to TRBJ2-7, with TRBD2 matching 11 bases. In germline, CDR1 is SGDLS, CDR2 YYNGEE. This CDR3 is 14 amino acids long. Unmatched junction bases numbered 0, after V lost 1 base and J lost 3 bases. The part of the CDR3 DNA that was read is TGTGCCAGCAGCGTAACTAGCGGGGGCTACGAG. Its protein is CASSVTSGGYE. The entire CDR3 sequence reads CASSVTSGGYEQYF.

Concerning this clone: The CDR3 goes on 3 residues after the read ends, and that part is filled in from the germline J gene. The chain recombines TRBV5-6 with TRBJ1-2, with D maybe TRBD1 (5 bases). V was clipped by 0 bases and J by 6 bases, with 6 bases between them. Germline V lookup: CDR1 SGHDT, CDR2 YYEEEE. The CDR3 is 12 residues long. The sequenced CDR3 bases are TGTGCCAGCAGCTTGGTAGGGGATGGC. Protein: CASSLVGDG. The complete CDR3 sequence is CASSLVGDGYTF.

Comments on this clone: Read data end 3 residues before the CDR3 end; the end is taken from the germline J gene. The sample holds other DNA sequences that translate to the same CDR3. The J gene is TRBJ2-7, the V gene TRBV19; 8 nucleotides agree with TRBD1. With V trimmed by 4 bases and J by 3 bases, 5 bases remained unmatched. The CDR3 has 14 residues. Germline V CDR1 and CDR2: LNHDA, SQIVND (reference sequence). The sequenced CDR3 bases are TGTGCCAGTAGTACGGGGACAGGCTACTACGAG. Translation: CASSTGTGYYE. The complete CDR3 reads CASSTGTGYYEQYF.

Points on this clone: The observed sequence ends 3 residues before the CDR3 terminus, with the missing tail filled in from the germline J gene. The sample contains more than one DNA sequence encoding this CDR3. The chain employs TRBV7-9 and TRBJ1-6; 9 positions match TRBD1. V shed 2 bases and J 5 bases; nucleotides not matched to a gene: 1. CDR1 and CDR2 (germline): SEHNR, FQNEAQ (reference sequence). CDR3 length: 15 residues. CDR3 DNA (partial): TGTGCCAGCAGCTTAAGGACAGGGGATAATTCACCC. Translated: CASSLRTGDNSP. The whole CDR3 protein reads CASSLRTGDNSPLHF.

Notes on this clone: The read ends 3 residues before the CDR3 terminus; that terminus is restored from the germline J gene. The chain couples TRBV12-3 or TRBV12-4 to TRBJ2-7; 11 nucleotides align to TRBD2. This CDR3 region has 15 residues. The trim removed 6 bases at V and 4 bases at J, leaving 8 bases unmatched. CDR3 bases read: TGTGCCAGCAGCTACTCGACTAGCGGGAATTACGAG. Amino acids: CASSYSTSGNYE. In full, the CDR3 is CASSYSTSGNYEQYF.

With regard to this clone: Sequencing ends 3 residues short of the CDR3 end; the germline J gene provides the rest. This rearrangement joins TRBV7-3 to TRBJ2-1, with a tentative D call TRBD2 (6 bases). The germline gives CDR1 SGHTA, CDR2 FQGTGA. Trimming cost V 6 bases and J 8 bases, with 20 bases left between them. This CDR3 has 15 amino acids. The covered CDR3 bases are TGTGCCAGCAGTCTACGTAACGGGGAGGAGGATGAG. Amino acids: CASSLRNGEEDE. From start to end, the CDR3 is CASSLRNGEEDEQFF. The full variable domain, rest sourced from reference TRBV7-3 and TRBJ2-1, is GAGVSQTPSNKVTEKGKYVELRCDPISGHTALYWYRQSLGQGPEFLIYFQGTGAADDSGLPNDRFFAVRPEGSVSTLKIQRTERGDSAVYLCASSLRNGEEDEQFFGPGTRLTVL.

On this clone: The CDR3 is cut off 3 residues early in the read; its end comes from the germline J gene. J is TRBJ1-2 and V is TRBV28, with D possibly matching TRBD1 (5 bases). The germline V gene has CDR1 MDHEN and CDR2 SYDVKM. This CDR3 region has 16 residues. V lost 6 bases to trimming and J lost 0 bases, with 17 bases between them. The CDR3 is CASSPRQFYTNYGYTF. CDR3 DNA (partial): TGTGCCAGCAGCCCTCGACAGTTTTATACTAACTATGGC.

Notes on this clone: The read ends 3 residues shy of where the CDR3 ends; the end is completed using the germline J gene. The V and J genes are TRBV5-1 and TRBJ1-3; D may be TRBD1 (6 bases). Germline assignment: CDR1 SGHRS and CDR2 YFSETQ. This CDR3 is built from 14 residues. Trimming cost V 4 bases and J 2 bases, with 10 bases left between them. CDR3 sequence: CASSTTGTGNTIYF. The DNA read from the CDR3 is TGCGCCAGCAGCACGACAGGAACTGGAAACACC.

On this clone: The read finishes 3 residues shy of the CDR3 end, and the germline J gene is used to complete it. V and J are TRBV28 and TRBJ2-2; D is ambiguous. V was clipped by 7 bases and J by 1 base, with 13 bases between them. The CDR3 length is 15 residues. Germline CDR1 MDHEN, CDR2 SYDVKM. CDR3 DNA (partial): TGTGCCAGCACGCAGGCTTTTTTGAACACCGGGGAG. Amino acids: CASTQAFLNTGE. The whole CDR3 region reads CASTQAFLNTGELFF.

Comments on this clone: The sequenced fragment ends 3 residues before the CDR3 boundary, so the rest is inferred from the germline J gene. This chain uses TRBV7-9 with TRBJ1-3; no definite D call. The CDR3 is made up of 14 amino acids. V was shortened by 5 bases and J by 4 bases, with 12 bases between the two germline ends. Germline lookup yields CDR1 SEHNR and CDR2 FQNEAQ (reference sequence). The covered CDR3 bases are TGTGCCAGCAGCGCAGTCGGGTCGGGAAACACC. Its protein is CASSAVGSGNT. The full CDR3 sequence reads CASSAVGSGNTIYF.

In the case of this clone: The read ends 3 residues shy of where the CDR3 ends; the end is completed using the germline J gene. This rearrangement joins TRBV7-2 to TRBJ2-3; a possible D gene is TRBD2 (5 bases). Trimming stripped 1 base from V and 1 base from J, with 9 bases between. In germline, CDR1 is SGHTA, CDR2 FQGNSA. The CDR3 sequence is 15 residues long. CDR3 DNA, as far as it was read: TGTGCCAGCAGCTTAGGTCTTAGCGGCACAGATACG. Its translation is CASSLGLSGTDT. The CDR3 in its entirety is CASSLGLSGTDTQYF.

The DNA read from the CDR3 is TGTGCCAGTAGTATAGGTAGCGGGAGCACCTACAATGAG. Translation gives CASSIGSGSTYNE. The whole CDR3 sequence is CASSIGSGSTYNEQFF. The chain carries TRBV19 and TRBJ2-1; 9 nucleotides agree with TRBD2. The read finishes 3 residues shy of the CDR3 end, and the germline J gene is used to complete it. From germline, CDR1 is LNHDA and CDR2 SQIVND (reference sequence). This CDR3 region has 16 residues. Unmatched junction bases numbered 3, after V lost 1 base and J lost 2 bases. Full variable domain (missing parts from reference TRBV19 and TRBJ2-1): DGGITQSPKYLFRKEGQNVTLSCEQNLNHDAMYWYRQDPGQGLRLIYYSQIVNDFQKGDIAEGYSVSREKKESFPLTVTSAQKNPTAFYLCASSIGSGSTYNEQFFGPGTRLTVL.

Concerning this clone: Sequencing ends 3 residues short of the CDR3 end; the germline J gene provides the rest. The rearrangement uses TRBV7-8 and TRBJ1-1; possibly TRBD1 for D (6 bases). CDR1 SGHVS and CDR2 FQNEAQ come from the germline V gene. The CDR3 loop spans 13 amino acids. The V end lost 5 bases, the J end lost 4 bases, and 11 bases lay between the germline ends. CDR3 protein: CASSPTGLTEAFF. Incomplete CDR3 DNA: TGTGCCAGCAGCCCGACAGGACTCACTGAA. Using reference TRBV7-8 and TRBJ1-1 for the parts outside the CDR3, the full variable domain is GAGVSQSPRYKVAKRGQDVALRCDPISGHVSLFWYQQALGQGPEFLTYFQNEAQLDKSGLPSDRFFAERPEGSVSTLKIQRTQQEDSAVYLCASSPTGLTEAFFGQGTRLTVV.

As regards this clone: The read halts 3 residues ahead of the CDR3 end, with the missing end drawn from the germline J gene. V and J are TRBV2 and TRBJ2-5, with 8 bases that match TRBD2. The germline V gene has CDR1 SNHLY and CDR2 FYNNEI. Trimming cost V 3 bases and J 4 bases; bases outside gene matches: 4. The CDR3 contains 14 residues. The CDR3 is CASSDGLARETQYF. The DNA read from the CDR3 is TGTGCCAGCAGTGATGGACTAGCAAGAGAGACC.

A note on this clone: Coverage ceases 3 residues before the CDR3 finishes, and the germline J gene fills in the end. The V call is TRBV29-1, the J call TRBJ2-5, with TRBD1 matching 8 bases. The CDR3 extends over 13 amino acids. Germline assignment: CDR1 SQVTM and CDR2 ANQGSEA. The V segment lost 5 bases and the J segment 1 base; nucleotides outside the gene matches: 3. CDR3 amino acids: CSVLRGLQETQYF. CDR3 DNA, as far as it was read: TGCAGCGTTCTCAGGGGGCTCCAAGAGACC.

Turning to this clone: With the read ending 3 residues before the CDR3 end, the germline J gene is used to fill in that end. The chain employs TRBV7-3 and TRBJ2-2; possible D gene TRBD2, 5 bases. The CDR3 runs 14 residues. The germline V gene encodes CDR1 SGHTA and CDR2 FQGTGA. V lost 6 bases, J lost 4 bases, and 12 bases lay in between. This CDR3 reads CASSSGLVTGELFF. The covered CDR3 bases are TGTGCCAGCAGTTCGGGGTTAGTCACCGGGGAG.

A word on this clone: The CDR3 goes on 3 residues after the read ends, and that part is filled in from the germline J gene. The V gene is TRBV30, the J gene TRBJ1-6; 11 positions agree with TRBD1. The CDR3 has 13 amino acids. The germline V gene encodes CDR1 GTSNPN and CDR2 SVGIG (reference sequence). V was pared by 7 bases and J by 8 bases, with 4 bases of the junction left unmatched. The DNA read from the CDR3 is TGTGCCTCGAGGGGACAGGGGGATTCACCC. Encoded protein: CASRGQGDSP. The CDR3, in full, reads CASRGQGDSPLHF.

About this clone: Read sequence stops 3 residues before the CDR3 end, and the germline J gene provides the missing end. The rearrangement uses TRBV30 and TRBJ1-5, with TRBD1 identical over 10 bases. With V trimmed by 2 bases and J by 7 bases, 8 bases remained unmatched. This CDR3 is 15 amino acids long. Germline CDR1 GTSNPN, CDR2 SVGIG (reference sequence). The CDR3 is CAWSSGQGVIQPQHF. Incomplete CDR3 DNA: TGTGCCTGGAGTAGCGGACAGGGGGTAATACAGCCC.

About this clone itself: Sequencing ends 3 residues short of the CDR3 end; the germline J gene provides the rest. The chain recombines TRBV20-1 with TRBJ1-6, with a possible D match to TRBD1 (5 bases). The CDR3 runs 13 residues. Germline values: CDR1 DFQATT, CDR2 SNEGSKA (reference sequence). Trimming cost V 4 bases and J 7 bases, with 11 bases left between them. Here the CDR3 reads CSAKGVGNSPLHF. The sequenced CDR3 bases are TGCAGTGCTAAAGGGGTTGGGAATTCACCC.

About this clone: The DNA ends 3 residues before the CDR3 does, and the rest of the CDR3 is filled in from the germline J gene. The chain couples TRBV10-3 to TRBJ1-6, with 7 bases fitting TRBD1. Trimming cost V 8 bases and J 8 bases; bases outside gene matches: 3. The germline gives CDR1 ENHRY, CDR2 SYGVKD. The CDR3 totals 12 residues. CDR3 residues: CAIRDSDSPLHF. Incomplete CDR3 DNA: TGTGCCATCCGGGACAGTGATTCACCC.